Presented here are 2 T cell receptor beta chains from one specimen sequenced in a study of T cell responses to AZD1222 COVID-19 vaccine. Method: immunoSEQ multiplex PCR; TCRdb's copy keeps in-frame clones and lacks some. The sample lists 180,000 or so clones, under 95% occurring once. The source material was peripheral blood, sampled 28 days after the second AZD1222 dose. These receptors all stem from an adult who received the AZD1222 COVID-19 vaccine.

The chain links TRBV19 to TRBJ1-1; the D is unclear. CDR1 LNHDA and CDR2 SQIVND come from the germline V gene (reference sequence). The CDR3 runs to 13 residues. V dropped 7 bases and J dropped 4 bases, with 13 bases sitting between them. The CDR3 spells CASTLQAGTEAFF. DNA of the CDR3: TGTGCCAGTACCCTCCAAGCGGGCACTGAAGCTTTCTTT.

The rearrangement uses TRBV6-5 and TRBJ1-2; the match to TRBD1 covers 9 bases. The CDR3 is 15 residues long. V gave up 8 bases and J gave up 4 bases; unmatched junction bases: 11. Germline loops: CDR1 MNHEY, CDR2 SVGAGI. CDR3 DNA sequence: TGTGCCAGCGTAACCGGGACAGGGTATGGCTATGGCTACACCTTC. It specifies CASVTGTGYGYGYTF.